The 5 T cell receptor beta chains below were found in one sample sequenced in a study of blood T cell repertoires in COVID-19. The assay was immunoSEQ multiplex PCR, and TCRdb's table has in-frame clones only and misses some. The top ten hold around 11% of the sample, which has 310,000 or so clones, 88% seen once. Input material: peripheral blood. The receptors here all came from a woman aged 25 to 39 with COVID-19, enrolled during active disease.

There are a few counts of this clone. V is TRBV30 and J is TRBJ1-2; D possibly corresponds to TRBD1 (5 bases). Per germline, CDR1 GTSNPN and CDR2 SVGIG (reference sequence). With 8 bases removed from V and 7 bases from J, the gap between germline ends came to 26 bases. This CDR3 is built from 15 residues. The CDR3: CANLVTQGRNLGYTF. For the CDR3, the DNA is TGTGCCAACTTAGTTACCCAGGGCAGAAACCTTGGCTACACCTTC.

The rearrangement uses TRBV9 and TRBJ2-1; 8 bases are a match to TRBD1. This CDR3 is built from 15 residues. CDR1 is SGDLS and CDR2 is YYNGEE in the germline V gene. Trimming at V came to 3 bases and at J to 4 bases, leaving 6 bases not matched to a gene. The CDR3 here is CASSAGTGTYNEQFF. In nucleotides, the CDR3 is TGTGCCAGCAGCGCCGGGACAGGTACTTACAATGAGCAGTTCTTC.

The rearrangement joins TRBV29-1 to TRBJ1-2, with 8 positions matching TRBD1. V was pared by 7 bases and J by 4 bases, with 8 bases of the junction left unmatched. The CDR3 has 13 amino acids. Germline V gene data show CDR1 as SQVTM and CDR2 as ANQGSEA. The CDR3 spells CSARQGMGYGYTF. The DNA for the CDR3 is TGCAGCGCCCGACAGGGGATGGGCTATGGCTACACCTTC.

The J gene is TRBJ2-1, the V gene TRBV6-4, with a possible D match to TRBD1 (6 bases). Germline assignment: CDR1 MRHNA and CDR2 SNTAGT. V was clipped by 3 bases and J by 0 bases, with 6 bases between them. The CDR3 consists of 14 residues. The CDR3 here is CASSEDSSYNEQFF. DNA for the CDR3: TGTGCCAGCAGTGAGGACAGCTCCTACAATGAGCAGTTCTTC.

V is TRBV20-1 and J is TRBJ2-1; 11 nucleotides align to TRBD2. Unmatched junction bases numbered 7, after V lost 3 bases and J lost 9 bases. CDR1 and CDR2 from the germline V gene are DFQATT and SNEGSKA (reference sequence). CDR3 size: 14 residues. The DNA of the CDR3 is TGCAGTGCTAGTAGACTAGCGGGATTCACTGAGCAGTTCTTC. Translation gives CSASRLAGFTEQFF.